The rows below give T cell receptor beta chains drawn from one sample of a study of blood T cells in healthy people across ages. TCRdb used MiXCR to reprocess the 5' RACE reads, holding one entry per CDR3 protein. The table includes around 990,000 distinct CDR3 sequences, less than 25% detected once. These data also featured in a second study, about T cells of mothers and their children.

Sequencing was done on a sample of blood. Receptor source: a girl aged 2-15 years in good health. Each CDR3 is given with its conserved first and last residue. The D gene is left open where the match is weak. Rows give clone size only sometimes, using once, few, many, or a class for an expanded clone.

abundance	v_gene	len	d_gene	j_gene	CDR3nt	CDR3aa
many	TRBV3-1	16	TRBD1	TRBJ2-5	TGTGCCAGCAGCCATTTTTACCGGGACAGGGGGGAGACCCAGTACTTC	CASSHFYRDRGETQYF
NA	TRBV2	14	NA	TRBJ1-2	TGTGCCAGCAGTGAAAATACAGGGCCCTATGGCTACACCTTC	CASSENTGPYGYTF
NA	TRBV9	17	TRBD2	TRBJ2-5	TGTGCCAGCAGCGCTGAAGGACGGACTAGCTGGGTTGAGACCCAGTACTTC	CASSAEGRTSWVETQYF
NA	TRBV3-1	14	NA	TRBJ2-7	TGTGCCAGCAGCCGTCCGGACAACTCCTACGAGCAGTACTTC	CASSRPDNSYEQYF
NA	TRBV6-6	15	TRBD1	TRBJ1-4	TGTGCCAGCAGTCCAGGGGGGGCGGCTAATGAAAAACTGTTTTTT	CASSPGGAANEKLFF
few	TRBV29-1	15	NA	TRBJ2-1	TGCAGCGTTGAAGACTACGGGGCCTTTGACAATGAGCAGTTCTTC	CSVEDYGAFDNEQFF
few	TRBV6-5	17	NA	TRBJ1-1	TGTGCCAGCAGTTACAATAACCTGGCCACCCCGAACACTGAAGCTTTCTTT	CASSYNNLATPNTEAFF
few	TRBV6-2/TRBV6-3	11	NA	TRBJ2-7	TGTGCCAGCAGGGAACAGGGTTCGGCGTACTTC	CASREQGSAYF
NA	TRBV7-9	17	NA	TRBJ2-3	TGTGCCAGCATCCCTTACACCGCGGACGAACCGTCCGCTACGCAGTATTTT	CASIPYTADEPSATQYF
NA	TRBV6-5	14	NA	TRBJ1-4	TGTGCCAGCAGTTACTCGATGGGGAATGAAAAACTGTTTTTT	CASSYSMGNEKLFF
NA	TRBV29-1	13	NA	TRBJ2-5	TGCAGCGTTGAAAGGGGTATCCAAGAGACCCAGTACTTC	CSVERGIQETQYF
many	TRBV7-9	13	NA	TRBJ2-7	TGCGCCAGCAGCCCTGGGGGGTCCTACGAGCAGTACTTC	CASSPGGSYEQYF
NA	TRBV13	14	TRBD1	TRBJ2-7	TGTGCCAGCAGCCCCCACAGGGGAACCTACGAGCAGTACTTC	CASSPHRGTYEQYF
few	TRBV3-1	15	NA	TRBJ1-6	TGTGCCAGCAGCCAAGTTGTAGGAAGAGGATCACCCCTCCACTTT	CASSQVVGRGSPLHF
few	TRBV13	15	NA	TRBJ2-5	TGTGCCAGCAGCCCGAGCGGCCCGAAACAAGAGACCCAGTACTTC	CASSPSGPKQETQYF
NA	TRBV20-1	14	NA	TRBJ2-1	TGCAGTGCTAGAGCTTCAGGGAGAAACAATGAGCAGTTCTTC	CSARASGRNNEQFF
few	TRBV7-6	17	TRBD2	TRBJ2-5	TGTGCCAGCAGCTTAGTCTGGCTAGCGGGAGATGAAGAGACCCAGTACTTC	CASSLVWLAGDEETQYF
NA	TRBV12-3/TRBV12-4	14	TRBD2	TRBJ2-7	TGTGCCAGCAGTCTCGAAGGGGCGGGGGTCGAGCAGTACTTC	CASSLEGAGVEQYF
few	TRBV7-9	13	NA	TRBJ2-1	TGTGCCAGCAGCCAGACACCATACAATGAGCAGTTCTTC	CASSQTPYNEQFF
few	TRBV21-1	15	NA	TRBJ1-4	TGTGCCAGCAGCAAAAGGGGCAGGGGGCCTGAAAAACTGTTTTTT	CASSKRGRGPEKLFF
NA	TRBV13	15	NA	TRBJ2-1	TGTGCCAGCTCATTAAGGGAGACAGCATACTATGAGCAGTTCTTC	CASSLRETAYYEQFF
NA	TRBV25-1	15	NA	TRBJ2-7	TGTGCCAGCAGCAACCCGGGGGACGGAGACTACGAGCAGTACTTC	CASSNPGDGDYEQYF
few	TRBV25-1	15	TRBD1	TRBJ1-2	TGTGCCAGCAGTGAATATAGGACAGGGGGTAATGGCTACACCTTC	CASSEYRTGGNGYTF
few	TRBV7-9	16	NA	TRBJ2-5	TGTGCCAGCAGCTCCCATGTGGGAGTAGAGCAAGAGACTCAGTACTTC	CASSSHVGVEQETQYF
NA	TRBV12-3/TRBV12-4	15	TRBD1	TRBJ1-2	TGTGCCAGCAGTCCTCCATTGGACAGGAACTATGGCTACACCTTC	CASSPPLDRNYGYTF
few	TRBV12-5	15	TRBD1	TRBJ2-2	TGTGCTAGTGGTAGTAGCGACAGGGGAACCGGGGAGCTGTTTTTT	CASGSSDRGTGELFF
NA	TRBV28	14	TRBD2	TRBJ2-7	TGTGCCAGCAGTTTAATAGCGGGAGGGTTCGAGCAGTACTTC	CASSLIAGGFEQYF
NA	TRBV12-5	16	NA	TRBJ2-7	TGTGCTAGTGGTTTCTCAAAGGGGCACCAGCCCTACGAGCAGTACTTC	CASGFSKGHQPYEQYF
NA	TRBV20-1	12	TRBD2	TRBJ2-3	TGCAATGCTAGCGGGTCCACAGATACGCAGTATTTT	CNASGSTDTQYF
NA	TRBV7-9	15	NA	TRBJ2-7	TGTGCCAGCAGCTTATGGCAGGGTCTCTCCTACGAGCAGTACTTC	CASSLWQGLSYEQYF
NA	TRBV5-1	17	TRBD2	TRBJ2-5	TGCGCCAGCAGCTGGGGCCAGCGGGGGGCCCTCCAAGAGACCCAGTACTTC	CASSWGQRGALQETQYF
NA	TRBV20-1	15	TRBD1	TRBJ2-1	TGCAGTGCTTTAGACAGGGGTCCTACCTACAATGAGCAGTTCTTC	CSALDRGPTYNEQFF
few	TRBV2	14	NA	TRBJ2-5	TGTGCCAGCAGTCCTACGGGGGCGGAAGAGACCCAGTACTTC	CASSPTGAEETQYF
NA	TRBV12-3/TRBV12-4	15	TRBD2	TRBJ2-3	TGTGCCAGCACATTAGCGGGTATCAATACAGATACGCAGTATTTT	CASTLAGINTDTQYF
few	TRBV6-2/TRBV6-3	15	NA	TRBJ2-2	TGTGCCAGCAGTTATTGGCCGGGGGTGATCGGGGAGCTGTTTTTT	CASSYWPGVIGELFF
few	TRBV4-2	16	NA	TRBJ2-5	TGTGCCAGCAGCCAAGATGAGCCCGGACGTCAAGAGACCCAGTACTTC	CASSQDEPGRQETQYF
NA	TRBV28	15	NA	TRBJ2-6	TGTGCCAGCAGCGATATGTCCCCTGGGGCCAACGTCCTGACTTTC	CASSDMSPGANVLTF
NA	TRBV28	14	NA	TRBJ2-1	TGTGCCAGCAGTAGAGCATGGTTAGGGAATGAGCAGTTCTTC	CASSRAWLGNEQFF
few	TRBV14	13	NA	TRBJ2-7	TGTGCCAGCAGTCAATTTCCGGGGTACGAGCAGTACTTC	CASSQFPGYEQYF
few	TRBV6-2/TRBV6-3	12	NA	TRBJ1-2	TGTGCCAGCAGTTACCCTCTCTATGGCTACACCTTC	CASSYPLYGYTF
NA	TRBV11-2	16	NA	TRBJ2-5	TGTGCCAGCAGCTTACGGGGGGCGCCGGGCCAAGAGACCCAGTACTTC	CASSLRGAPGQETQYF
few	TRBV7-9	14	NA	TRBJ2-2	TGTGCCAGCAGCTTAGACCTAGGAACCGGGGAGCTGTTTTTT	CASSLDLGTGELFF
NA	TRBV28	15	NA	TRBJ2-1	TGTGCCAGCAGACTCCACGGGACTCTGGCGGCTGAGCAGTTCTTC	CASRLHGTLAAEQFF
many	TRBV11-2	11	NA	TRBJ2-5	TGTGCCAGCAGCTCGTCAGAGACCCAGTACTTC	CASSSSETQYF
few	TRBV29-1	14	NA	TRBJ2-4	TGCTTGGGGGAAGGGACCAGAGCCAAAAACATTCAGTACTTC	CLGEGTRAKNIQYF
NA	TRBV29-1	14	TRBD2	TRBJ2-4	TGCAGCGCCGCCCCTAGCGGGAGGTATGACATTCAGTACTTC	CSAAPSGRYDIQYF
NA	TRBV14	14	TRBD2	TRBJ2-1	TGTGCCGGCAGCCTGACCAAGCGGGAAGAAGATCAGTTCTTC	CAGSLTKREEDQFF
NA	TRBV12-3/TRBV12-4	15	TRBD2	TRBJ2-1	TGTGCCAGCAGGACTAGCGGTGTTTCCTACAATGAGCAGTTCTTC	CASRTSGVSYNEQFF
many	TRBV12-3/TRBV12-4	12	NA	TRBJ2-5	TGTGCCAGCAGTTTTGTTCGAGAGACCCAGTACTTC	CASSFVRETQYF
few	TRBV3-1	14	NA	TRBJ1-1	TGTGCCAGCAGCCGGACGGGGGAGGCGGCTGAAGCTTTCTTT	CASSRTGEAAEAFF
NA	TRBV12-3/TRBV12-4	15	TRBD1	TRBJ1-5	TGTGCCAGCAGGGAATCGGGACAGGGTATTCAGCCCCAGCATTTT	CASRESGQGIQPQHF
many	TRBV29-1	13	TRBD2	TRBJ2-7	TGCAGCGCGGAACTAGCGGGGAACTACGAGCAGTACTTC	CSAELAGNYEQYF
few	TRBV4-1	14	NA	TRBJ1-6	TGCGCCAGCAGCCAAGAATCAGGGAATTCACCCCTCCACTTT	CASSQESGNSPLHF
few	TRBV27	13	TRBD1	TRBJ2-7	TGTGCCAGCAGTCCCCTCAGGGGGCTCGAGCAGTACTTC	CASSPLRGLEQYF
NA	TRBV7-9	15	NA	TRBJ2-5	TGTGCCAGCAGCTTATACTCGGCCGAGGTGGAGACCCAGTACTTC	CASSLYSAEVETQYF
many	TRBV20-1	12	NA	TRBJ2-7	TGCAGCGCCCGAGGGCCCTCCTACGAGCAGTACTTC	CSARGPSYEQYF